The rows below give T cell receptor beta chains drawn from one sample of a study of cytomegalovirus exposure and HLA in healthy donors. The protocol was immunoSEQ multiplex PCR, while the TCRdb copy is restricted to in-frame clones and leaves out a portion. The table shows about 160,000 clones, with 75% to 90% occurring only once. Material for sequencing was PBMCs. The source is a girl aged 2 to 10 in good health and CMV-seropositive. Both conserved end residues are part of each CDR3. A D gene is named only where the DNA matches it firmly. Where a row states a size, it is once, few, many or the class of an expanded clone; other rows omit it.

TRBV5-4	few	TRBD1	TRBJ1-2	CASSLGGVRYRGRSYGYTF	TGTGCCAGCAGCCTGGGAGGAGTTCGTTATAGGGGGCGGAGCTATGGCTACACCTTC
TRBV4-1	NA	NA	TRBJ2-1	CASSQGPTGSFYNEQFF	TGCGCCAGCAGCCAAGGTCCGACAGGTTCCTTTTACAATGAGCAGTTCTTC
TRBV7-9	few	NA	TRBJ2-3	CASSFRRVGDTQYF	TGTGCCAGCAGCTTTCGGAGGGTTGGAGATACGCAGTATTTT
TRBV30	NA	TRBD1	TRBJ2-3	CAWRGQGQGTDTQYF	TGTGCCTGGAGGGGACAGGGTCAAGGGACAGATACGCAGTATTTT
TRBV30	NA	TRBD1	TRBJ1-2	CAWRHRDRLSYGYTF	TGTGCCTGGAGGCATCGGGACAGACTAAGCTATGGCTACACCTTC
TRBV7-9	NA	NA	TRBJ1-5	CASSLPNQPQHF	TGTGCCAGCAGCTTACCGAATCAGCCCCAGCATTTT
TRBV30	NA	TRBD2	TRBJ2-7	CAWSTGGAPYEQYF	TGTGCCTGGAGCACGGGGGGGGCCCCCTACGAGCAGTACTTC
TRBV6-1	few	TRBD1	TRBJ1-1	CASSEETGDTEAFF	TGTGCCAGCAGTGAAGAGACAGGGGACACTGAAGCTTTCTTT
TRBV4-1	NA	NA	TRBJ1-5	CASRGTFSNQPQHF	TGCGCCAGCCGGGGTACCTTTAGCAATCAGCCCCAGCATTTT
TRBV28	NA	TRBD2	TRBJ2-2	CASSPREGEGTGELFF	TGTGCCAGCAGCCCCCGTGAAGGGGAGGGCACCGGGGAGCTGTTTTTT
TRBV27	NA	TRBD2	TRBJ2-1	CASSLRLAGATYNEQFF	TGTGCCAGCAGTCTCCGACTAGCGGGAGCTACCTACAATGAGCAGTTCTTC
TRBV5-1	NA	NA	TRBJ1-2	CASSLEGSSYGYTF	TGCGCCAGCAGCCTGGAAGGGAGTAGCTATGGCTACACCTTC
TRBV29-1	NA	NA	TRBJ1-5	CSVQIGGSNQPQHF	TGCAGCGTTCAAATCGGGGGGAGCAATCAGCCCCAGCATTTT
TRBV30	NA	NA	TRBJ2-5	CAWSVREETQYF	TGTGCCTGGAGTGTACGGGAAGAGACCCAGTACTTC
TRBV14	NA	NA	TRBJ2-5	CASSQVRGSATGETQYF	TGTGCCAGCAGCCAAGTCAGAGGCAGCGCAACCGGAGAGACCCAGTACTTC
TRBV11-1	NA	NA	TRBJ2-5	CASSLEAARPYQETQYF	TGTGCCAGCAGCTTAGAAGCGGCCCGACCGTACCAAGAGACCCAGTACTTC
TRBV13	NA	TRBD1	TRBJ2-2	CASSRDRSTGELFF	TGTGCCAGCAGCCGGGACAGGTCCACCGGGGAGCTGTTTTTT
TRBV6-5	NA	TRBD2	TRBJ2-1	CASSSPSGRANNEQFF	TGTGCCAGCAGTTCCCCAAGCGGGAGGGCCAACAATGAGCAGTTCTTC
TRBV2	NA	NA	TRBJ1-4	CASSSEGQTLFF	TGTGCCAGCAGCAGCGAAGGACAGACTCTGTTTTTT
TRBV28	NA	TRBD2	TRBJ2-2	CASSLSRAGTWSGELFF	TGTGCCAGCAGTTTATCCCGAGCGGGGACCTGGAGCGGGGAGCTGTTTTTT
TRBV12-5	NA	NA	TRBJ2-7	CASGFDVAVPPEQYF	TGTGCTAGTGGTTTTGATGTAGCGGTCCCCCCTGAGCAGTACTTC
TRBV6-5	NA	NA	TRBJ2-2	CASSYSTAGTGELFF	TGTGCCAGCAGTTACTCGACAGCCGGGACCGGGGAGCTGTTTTTT
TRBV27	once	TRBD2	TRBJ2-1	CASSLLAGGYNEQFF	TGTGCCAGCAGTTTATTAGCGGGGGGATACAATGAGCAGTTCTTC
TRBV28	NA	NA	TRBJ2-6	CASSSGSGANVLTF	TGTGCCAGCAGTTCAGGGTCTGGGGCCAACGTCCTGACTTTC
TRBV6-4	NA	TRBD2	TRBJ2-4	CARKSQWAGAPPDIQYF	TGTGCCAGGAAGTCCCAGTGGGCGGGAGCGCCTCCTGACATTCAGTACTTC
TRBV5-1	few	NA	TRBJ2-3	CASSLRLARGHEDTDTQYF	TGCGCCAGCAGCTTGAGGCTAGCGCGCGGCCACGAGGACACAGATACGCAGTATTTT
TRBV5-6	NA	TRBD2	TRBJ2-4	CASSLSGSGAKNIQYF	TGTGCCAGCAGCCTTAGCGGGAGTGGGGCCAAAAACATTCAGTACTTC
TRBV2	NA	TRBD2	TRBJ2-4	CASSVVMGGGDIQYF	TGTGCCAGCAGTGTAGTAATGGGGGGAGGGGACATTCAGTACTTC
TRBV30	NA	TRBD1	TRBJ2-1	CAWAPGQGSEQFF	TGTGCCTGGGCACCGGGACAGGGATCTGAGCAGTTCTTC
TRBV5-8	once	NA	TRBJ2-2	CASSLGLDSLLTGELFF	TGTGCCAGCAGCTTGGGGCTGGACAGCCTTCTAACCGGGGAGCTGTTTTTT
TRBV11-2	NA	NA	TRBJ2-3	CASSLDRAPTDTQYF	TGTGCCAGCAGCTTAGACAGGGCCCCCACAGATACGCAGTATTTT
TRBV4-1	NA	NA	TRBJ2-3	CASSQPPQGTDTQYF	TGCGCCAGCAGCCAACCTCCACAGGGCACAGATACGCAGTATTTT
TRBV27	few	NA	TRBJ2-7	CASSWGRVYEQYF	TGTGCCAGCAGCTGGGGGCGGGTTTACGAGCAGTACTTC
TRBV27	NA	TRBD1	TRBJ2-6	CASSLHGGQGARGANVLTF	TGTGCCAGCAGCCTCCATGGAGGACAGGGGGCGCGTGGGGCCAACGTCCTGACTTTC
TRBV13	NA	NA	TRBJ2-5	CASSPRDGLLETQYF	TGTGCCAGCAGCCCCCGGGACGGACTACTAGAGACCCAGTACTTC
TRBV6-4	NA	NA	TRBJ2-1	CASSDEESSYNEQFF	TGTGCCAGCAGTGACGAGGAAAGCTCCTACAATGAGCAGTTCTTC
TRBV5-4	NA	TRBD1	TRBJ2-5	CASSGRQGLGTQYF	TGTGCCAGCAGCGGACGACAGGGTCTCGGGACCCAGTACTTC
TRBV30	NA	NA	TRBJ2-4	CAWAHPSGIQYF	TGTGCCTGGGCCCACCCTTCAGGAATTCAGTACTTC
TRBV4-1	NA	TRBD1	TRBJ2-1	CASSGTGTIRWGHSDEQFF	TGCGCCAGCAGCGGGACAGGGACAATTAGGTGGGGGCACTCAGATGAGCAGTTCTTC
TRBV6-1	NA	TRBD1	TRBJ1-1	CASGTDLNTEAFF	TGTGCCAGCGGGACAGACCTGAACACTGAAGCTTTCTTT
TRBV7-8	NA	NA	TRBJ2-3	CASPDPTSTDTQYF	TGTGCCAGCCCAGATCCGACAAGCACAGATACGCAGTATTTT
TRBV5-6	NA	NA	TRBJ2-1	CASSLVGPSYNEQFF	TGTGCCAGCAGCTTGGTTGGGCCCTCCTACAATGAGCAGTTCTTC
TRBV30	NA	NA	TRBJ1-4	CAWSVLDSQSEKLFF	TGTGCCTGGAGTGTACTTGACAGCCAGAGTGAAAAACTGTTTTTT
TRBV2	NA	NA	TRBJ2-7	CASSESGSSYEQYF	TGTGCCAGCAGTGAAAGCGGTAGCTCCTACGAGCAGTACTTC
TRBV6-1	few	NA	TRBJ2-5	CASTLRETQYF	TGTGCCAGCACTCTCCGGGAGACCCAGTACTTC
TRBV13	once	NA	TRBJ1-1	CAGSQAALNTEAFF	TGTGCCGGGTCCCAGGCCGCTTTGAACACTGAAGCTTTCTTT
TRBV4-1	NA	NA	TRBJ2-5	CASSQVVAKTQYF	TGCGCCAGCAGCCAAGTGGTTGCGAAGACCCAGTACTTC